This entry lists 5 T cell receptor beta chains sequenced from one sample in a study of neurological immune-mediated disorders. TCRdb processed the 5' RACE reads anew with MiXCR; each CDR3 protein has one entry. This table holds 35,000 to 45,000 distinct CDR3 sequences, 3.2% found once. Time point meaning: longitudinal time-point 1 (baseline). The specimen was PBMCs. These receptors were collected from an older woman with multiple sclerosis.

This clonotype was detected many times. CDR3 amino acids: CSARDLSGYTDTQYF. CDR3 DNA sequence: TGCAGTGCTAGAGATTTAAGCGGTTACACAGATACGCAGTATTTT. This chain uses TRBV20-1 with TRBJ2-3; maybe TRBD2 (5 bases). CDR3 size: 15 residues. CDR1 is DFQATT, CDR2 SNEGSKA, per germline (reference sequence). V was shortened by 0 bases and J by 2 bases, with 12 bases between the two germline ends.

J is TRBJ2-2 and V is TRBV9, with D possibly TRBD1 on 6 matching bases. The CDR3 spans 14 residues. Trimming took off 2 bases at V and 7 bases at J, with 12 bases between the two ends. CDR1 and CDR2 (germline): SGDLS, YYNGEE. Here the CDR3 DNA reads TGTGCCAGCAGCGTTGCAGGGGCGGTCGGGGAGCTGTTTTTT. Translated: CASSVAGAVGELFF.

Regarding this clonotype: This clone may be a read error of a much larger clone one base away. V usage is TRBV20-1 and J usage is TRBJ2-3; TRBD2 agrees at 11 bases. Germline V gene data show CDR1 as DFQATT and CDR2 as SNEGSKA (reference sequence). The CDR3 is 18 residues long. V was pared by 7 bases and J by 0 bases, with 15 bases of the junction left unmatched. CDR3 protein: CSVGGRLAGTPSTDTQYF. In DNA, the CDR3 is TGCAGTGTTGGGGGCCGACTAGCGGGGACTCCTAGCACAGATACGCAGTATTTT.

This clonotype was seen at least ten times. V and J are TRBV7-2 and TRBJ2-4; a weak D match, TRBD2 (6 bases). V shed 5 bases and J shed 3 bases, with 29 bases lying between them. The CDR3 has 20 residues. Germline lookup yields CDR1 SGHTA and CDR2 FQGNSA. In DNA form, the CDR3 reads TGTGCCAGCAGCCCCGAGGAAGGGCAGCGGGTCTGGACCCTCAAAAACATTCAGTACTTC. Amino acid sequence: CASSPEEGQRVWTLKNIQYF.

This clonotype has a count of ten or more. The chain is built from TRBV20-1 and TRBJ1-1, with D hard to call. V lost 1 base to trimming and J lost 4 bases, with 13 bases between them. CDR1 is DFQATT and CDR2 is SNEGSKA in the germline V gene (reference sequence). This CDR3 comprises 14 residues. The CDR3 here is CSARGTRVRTEAFF. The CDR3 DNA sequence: TGCAGTGCTAGAGGAACAAGAGTTCGCACTGAAGCTTTCTTT.